The clone carrying this TCR beta chain was seen at least ten times. Germline trimming cut 0 bases from V and 6 bases from J; bases unmatched to any gene: 3. In germline, CDR1 is DFQATT, CDR2 SNEGSKA (reference sequence). The CDR3 is 13 residues long. The data derive from a study of CD8 T cells in ankylosing spondylitis. Using its own MiXCR run on the 5' RACE reads, TCRdb lists one record per CDR3 protein. The table shows about 39,000 distinct CDR3 sequences, with about a tenth occurring only once. Sequencing was performed on blood, either unsorted or a sorted T cell fraction (not recorded which). The V call is TRBV20-1, the J call TRBJ1-2; TRBD1 aligns across 8 bases. This clonotype was sampled from a male donor with ankylosing spondylitis or in good health (not recorded which). The CDR3, as DNA: TGCAGTGCTAGAGACAGGGGGCAGGATGGCTACACCTTC. Amino acids: CSARDRGQDGYTF.